Listed below are T cell receptor beta chains from one sample, sequenced in a study of cytomegalovirus exposure and HLA in healthy donors. The data were produced by immunoSEQ multiplex PCR, yet TCRdb's version contains in-frame clones alone and is incomplete. The sample lists 120,000 or so clones, 60% to 85% seen once, with around 3.2% in the top ten. Sequencing used PBMCs. The source is an older woman in good health and CMV-seropositive. The CDR3 runs from the conserved cysteine through the conserved F or W. D genes are given only for firm matches. Rows may omit the clone size; those that give it use once, few, many or a size class.

clone size | J gene | D gene | CDR3 length | V gene | CDR3 DNA | CDR3 protein
- | TRBJ1-5 | TRBD1 | 20 | TRBV5-1 | TGCGCCAGCAGCAAAACCCCGGGACAGGTATCGATCAATAGCAATCAGCCCCAGCATTTT | CASSKTPGQVSINSNQPQHF
- | TRBJ2-7 | TRBD1 | 17 | TRBV27 | TGTGCCAGCAGTTTATCAAGGGGACAGGGACCCTCCTACGAGCAGTACTTC | CASSLSRGQGPSYEQYF
few | TRBJ2-1 | TRBD2 | 16 | TRBV19 | TGTGCCAGTAGTATCCGTAGCGGGAGTGCTTACAATGAGCAGTTCTTC | CASSIRSGSAYNEQFF
- | TRBJ1-3 | - | 16 | TRBV5-1 | TGCGCCAGCAGCCCGGATAGGAGCTTCTCTGGAAACACCATATATTTT | CASSPDRSFSGNTIYF
- | TRBJ1-2 | TRBD1 | 12 | TRBV28 | TGTGCCAGCACCGGACAGGCCTATGGCTACACCTTC | CASTGQAYGYTF
- | TRBJ2-7 | - | 15 | TRBV11-2 | TGTGCCAGCAGCAATGGAAGGGAGATATACTACGAGCAGTACTTC | CASSNGREIYYEQYF
once | TRBJ2-3 | TRBD2 | 17 | TRBV5-1 | TGCGCCAGCAGTATAACTGGGGCTAGCGGCTTCACAGATACGCAGTATTTT | CASSITGASGFTDTQYF
- | TRBJ1-4 | TRBD1 | 14 | TRBV7-9 | TGTTCCAGCAGCTTAACAGGGGGCGGAGAAAAACTGTTTTTT | CSSSLTGGGEKLFF
- | TRBJ2-7 | - | 14 | TRBV5-4 | TGTGCCAGCAGCTTGCGGGGGACGAGCTACGAGCAGTACTTC | CASSLRGTSYEQYF
- | TRBJ1-6 | TRBD1 | 16 | TRBV10-3 | TGTGCCATCAGTGAGTCAGGGAGACAGGGGAATTCCCCCCTCCACTTT | CAISESGRQGNSPLHF
- | TRBJ1-2 | - | 14 | TRBV6-1 | TGTGCCAGCAGGCGAAACCGCGATTTCTATGGCTACACCTTC | CASRRNRDFYGYTF
- | TRBJ2-1 | TRBD2 | 15 | TRBV28 | TGTGCCAGCAGTTTTGCACTAGCGGTTTACAATGAGCAGTTCTTC | CASSFALAVYNEQFF
- | TRBJ2-6 | - | 14 | TRBV30 | TGTGCCTGGACCCGGGGGATTGGGGCCAACGTCCTGACTTTC | CAWTRGIGANVLTF
- | TRBJ2-7 | TRBD1 | 15 | TRBV7-3 | TGTGCCAGCAGCTTAGGGGACAGCCACTCCTACGAGCAGTACTTC | CASSLGDSHSYEQYF
- | TRBJ2-2 | TRBD1 | 15 | TRBV9 | TGTGCCCTGAACCGAGGGACAGGGAACACCGGGGAGCTGTTTTTT | CALNRGTGNTGELFF
- | TRBJ2-2 | TRBD2 | 19 | TRBV18 | TGTGCCAGCTCACCCCGGGAAGCGGGAGGAGGAATGAACACCGGGGAGCTGTTTTTT | CASSPREAGGGMNTGELFF
once | TRBJ2-7 | - | 13 | TRBV6-1 | TGTGCCAGCAGTGAAGCCGATTGGCTCGAGCAGTACTTC | CASSEADWLEQYF
- | TRBJ2-7 | - | 14 | TRBV6-5 | TGTGCCAGCAGCCTGGACGGGGGAACCTACGAGCAGTACTTC | CASSLDGGTYEQYF
- | TRBJ1-1 | TRBD1 | 16 | TRBV11-1 | TGTGCCAGCAGCCCCAGGGGGGTAGGTTGGAACACTGAAGCTTTCTTT | CASSPRGVGWNTEAFF
once | TRBJ1-1 | - | 15 | TRBV7-9 | TGTGCCAGCAGCGCGGTACAGGGAACTAACACTGAAGCTTTCTTT | CASSAVQGTNTEAFF
- | TRBJ2-2 | - | 14 | TRBV21-1 | TGTGCCAGCAGCCACGACAGCGGGTTCGGGGAGCTGTTTTTT | CASSHDSGFGELFF
- | TRBJ1-2 | TRBD1 | 15 | TRBV19 | TGTGCCAGTAGTATATTAGCAGGGGGCGGCTATGGCTACACCTTC | CASSILAGGGYGYTF
once | TRBJ2-1 | - | 9 | TRBV7-3 | TGTGCCAGCACGAATGAGCAGTTCTTC | CASTNEQFF
- | TRBJ2-5 | TRBD2 | 14 | TRBV7-9 | TGTGCCAGCAGCACAGGGACTAGCAGGGAGACCCAGTACTTC | CASSTGTSRETQYF